Sequencing of this TCR beta chain was carried out in a study of T-cell reconstitution after alpha-beta-depleted transplantation in children. V lost 1 base and J lost 5, with 11 bases in between. CDR3 size: 14 residues. Unique molecular identifiers were incorporated when the TCRbeta library was constructed. TCRdb re-analysed the PCR reads in MiXCR, keeping a single row per CDR3 protein. The profile shows about 240,000 distinct CDR3 sequences, around 12% of them singletons. This clonotype was observed a handful of times. The specimen was PBMCs from the stem cell graft donor, collected from the stem cell graft. This chain uses TRBV12-3 or TRBV12-4 with TRBJ1-2; D gene uncertain. The source is a human donor who donated a stem cell graft to a child with acute lymphoblastic leukemia. CDR3: CASSLDPDEYGYTF. The CDR3 DNA follows: TGTGCCAGCAGTTTAGATCCAGACGAATATGGCTACACCTTC.